The clone carrying this TCR beta chain has only a few counts. Its specificity is not known. The CDR3 is made up of 16 amino acids. Trimming took off 5 bases at V and 0 bases at J, with 17 bases between the two ends. The germline V gene has CDR1 SGHTA and CDR2 FQGNSA. This record belongs to a study of response to subunit inactivated influenza vaccine. General study points: Authors suggested that a seasonal influenza vaccination recruits few new T cells each time.

Each CDR3 protein gets one entry after TCRdb re-called the RT-PCR reads with MiXCR. The sample lists 800,000 to 1,000,000 distinct CDR3 sequences, 21% seen once, with about 9.4% in the top ten. The chain combines TRBV7-2 with TRBJ2-7, with D perhaps being TRBD1 or TRBD2 (6 bases each). The receptor was isolated from a middle-aged man who received an inactivated influenza vaccine. This material consisted of PBMCs from blood, taken about 5 days after vaccination. CDR3 sequence reads: CASSPVGGGTSYEQYF. The DNA of the CDR3 is TGTGCCAGCAGCCCTGTCGGAGGGGGAACCTCCTACGAGCAGTACTTC.